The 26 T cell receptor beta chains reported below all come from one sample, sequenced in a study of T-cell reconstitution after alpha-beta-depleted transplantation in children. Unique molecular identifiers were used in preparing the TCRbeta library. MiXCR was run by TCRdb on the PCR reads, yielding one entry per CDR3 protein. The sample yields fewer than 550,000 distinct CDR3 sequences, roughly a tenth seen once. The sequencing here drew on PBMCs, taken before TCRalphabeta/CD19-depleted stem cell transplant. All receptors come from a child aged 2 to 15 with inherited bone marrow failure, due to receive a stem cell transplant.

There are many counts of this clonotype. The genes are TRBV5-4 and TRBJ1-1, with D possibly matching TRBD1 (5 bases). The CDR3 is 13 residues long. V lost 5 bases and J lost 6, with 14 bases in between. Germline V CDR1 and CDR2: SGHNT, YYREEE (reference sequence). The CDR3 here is CASSFWGEAEAFF. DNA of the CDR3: TGTGCCAGCAGTTTTTGGGGCGAAGCTGAAGCTTTCTTT.

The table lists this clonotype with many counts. This chain's CDR3 is CASSGTSSGKTDTQYF. The DNA for the CDR3 is TGCGCCAGCAGCGGAACCTCTAGCGGGAAAACAGATACGCAGTATTTT. The V gene is TRBV5-1, the J gene TRBJ2-3, with 9 bases aligning to TRBD2. The V segment lost 4 bases and the J segment 3 bases; nucleotides outside the gene matches: 9. The germline V gene encodes CDR1 SGHRS and CDR2 YFSETQ. The CDR3 extends over 16 amino acids.

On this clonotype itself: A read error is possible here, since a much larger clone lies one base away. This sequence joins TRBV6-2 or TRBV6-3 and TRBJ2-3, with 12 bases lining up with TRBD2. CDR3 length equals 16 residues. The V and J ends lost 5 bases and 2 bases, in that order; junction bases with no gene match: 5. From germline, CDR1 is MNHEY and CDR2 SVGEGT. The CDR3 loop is CASSDGLAGPTDTQYF. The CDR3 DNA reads TGTGCCAGCAGTGACGGACTAGCGGGGCCCACAGATACGCAGTATTTT.

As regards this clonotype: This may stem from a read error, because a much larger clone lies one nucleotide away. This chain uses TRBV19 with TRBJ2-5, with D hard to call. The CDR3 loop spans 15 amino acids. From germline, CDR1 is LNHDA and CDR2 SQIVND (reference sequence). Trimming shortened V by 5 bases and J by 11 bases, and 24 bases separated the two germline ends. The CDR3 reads CASSYYGYSYNEQYF. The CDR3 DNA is TGTGCCAGTAGTTATTATGGGTATTCCTACAATGAGCAGTACTTC. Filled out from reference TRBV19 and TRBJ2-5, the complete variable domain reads DGGITQSPKYLFRKEGQNVTLSCEQNLNHDAMYWYRQDPGQGLRLIYYSQIVNDFQKGDIAEGYSVSREKKESFPLTVTSAQKNPTAFYLCASSYYGYSYNEQYFGPGTRLLVL.

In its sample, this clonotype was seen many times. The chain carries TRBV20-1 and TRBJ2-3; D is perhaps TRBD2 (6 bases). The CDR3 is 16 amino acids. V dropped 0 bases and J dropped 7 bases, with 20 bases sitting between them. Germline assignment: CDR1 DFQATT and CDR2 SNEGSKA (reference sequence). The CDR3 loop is CSARDVRGSGLNTQYF. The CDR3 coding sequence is TGCAGTGCTAGAGATGTCCGGGGGAGTGGCTTAAATACGCAGTATTTT.

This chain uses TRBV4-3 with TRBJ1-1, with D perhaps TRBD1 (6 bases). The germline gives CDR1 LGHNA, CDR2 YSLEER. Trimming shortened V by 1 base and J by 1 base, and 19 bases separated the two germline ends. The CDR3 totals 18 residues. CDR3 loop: CASSQVEIIRGPNTEAFF. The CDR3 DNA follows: TGCGCCAGCAGCCAAGTTGAAATTATCAGGGGCCCGAACACTGAAGCTTTCTTT.

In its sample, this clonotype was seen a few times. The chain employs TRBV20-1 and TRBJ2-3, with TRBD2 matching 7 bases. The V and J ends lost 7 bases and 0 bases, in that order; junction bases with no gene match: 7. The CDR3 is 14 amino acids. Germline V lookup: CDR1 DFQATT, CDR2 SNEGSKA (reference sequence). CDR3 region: CSGEGATSTDTQYF. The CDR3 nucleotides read TGCAGTGGGGAGGGTGCGACTAGCACAGATACGCAGTATTTT.

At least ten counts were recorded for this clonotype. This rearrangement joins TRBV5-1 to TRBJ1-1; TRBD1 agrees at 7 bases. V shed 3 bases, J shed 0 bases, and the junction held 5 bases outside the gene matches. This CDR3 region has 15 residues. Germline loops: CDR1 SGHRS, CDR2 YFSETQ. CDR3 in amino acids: CASSSRQGVNTEAFF. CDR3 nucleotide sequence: TGCGCCAGCAGCTCCCGACAGGGAGTGAACACTGAAGCTTTCTTT.

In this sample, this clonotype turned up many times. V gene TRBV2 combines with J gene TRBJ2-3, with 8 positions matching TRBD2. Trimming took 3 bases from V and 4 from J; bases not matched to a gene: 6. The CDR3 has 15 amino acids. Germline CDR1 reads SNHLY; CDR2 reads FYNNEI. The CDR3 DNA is TGTGCCAGCAGTGACTCTAGCGGGCCTCCAGATACGCAGTATTTT. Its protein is CASSDSSGPPDTQYF.

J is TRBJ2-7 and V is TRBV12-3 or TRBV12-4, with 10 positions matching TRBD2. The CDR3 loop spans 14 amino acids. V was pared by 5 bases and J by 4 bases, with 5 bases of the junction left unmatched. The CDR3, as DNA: TGTGCCAGCAGTCGGACTAGCGGACATTACGAGCAGTACTTC. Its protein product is CASSRTSGHYEQYF.

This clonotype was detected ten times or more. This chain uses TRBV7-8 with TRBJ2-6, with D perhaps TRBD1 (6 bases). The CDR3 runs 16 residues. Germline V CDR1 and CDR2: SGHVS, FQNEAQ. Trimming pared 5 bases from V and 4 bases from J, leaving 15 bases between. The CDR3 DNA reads TGTGCCAGCAGCACGTCCTCAGGGGTCGGGGCCAACGTCCTGACTTTC. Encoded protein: CASSTSSGVGANVLTF.

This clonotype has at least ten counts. CDR3 loop: CASRARTGFAEAFF. For the CDR3, the DNA is TGTGCCAGCAGAGCTAGGACAGGGTTCGCTGAAGCTTTCTTT. The chain is built from TRBV27 and TRBJ1-1; 8 bases are a match to TRBD1. V lost 6 bases and J lost 6; bases outside the gene matches: 9. The CDR3 spans 14 residues. Germline V lookup: CDR1 MNHEY, CDR2 SMNVEV (reference sequence).

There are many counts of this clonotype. Here the CDR3 DNA reads TGTGCCACCAGCAGGGACAGGGTTAGAGAGACCCAGTACTTC. Its translation is CATSRDRVRETQYF. The chain recombines TRBV15 with TRBJ2-5, with 8 bases lining up with TRBD1. The germline gives CDR1 LNHNV, CDR2 YYDKDF (reference sequence). The length of the CDR3 is 14 residues. V was clipped by 3 bases and J by 4 bases; unmatched bases: 4. Looking up the rest from reference TRBV15 and TRBJ2-5 gives the full variable domain: DAMVIQNPRYQVTQFGKPVTLSCSQTLNHNVMYWYQQKSSQAPKLLFHYYDKDFNNEADTPDNFQSRRPNTSFCFLDIRSPGLGDTAMYLCATSRDRVRETQYFGPGTRLLVL.

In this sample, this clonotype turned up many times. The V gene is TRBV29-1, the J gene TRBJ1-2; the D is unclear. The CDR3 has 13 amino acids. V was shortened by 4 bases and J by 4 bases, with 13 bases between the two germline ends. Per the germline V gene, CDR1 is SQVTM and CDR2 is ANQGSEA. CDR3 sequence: CSVGAGSGYGYTF. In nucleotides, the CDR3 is TGCAGCGTTGGGGCGGGGTCGGGCTATGGCTACACCTTC.

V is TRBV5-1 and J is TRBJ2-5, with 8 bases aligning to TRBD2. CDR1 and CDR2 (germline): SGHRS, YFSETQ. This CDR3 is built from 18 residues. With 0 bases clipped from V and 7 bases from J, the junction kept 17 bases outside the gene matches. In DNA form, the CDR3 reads TGCGCCAGCAGCTTGGCGCGTACTAGCGGAGCGGGCGATGTGACCCAGTACTTC. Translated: CASSLARTSGAGDVTQYF.

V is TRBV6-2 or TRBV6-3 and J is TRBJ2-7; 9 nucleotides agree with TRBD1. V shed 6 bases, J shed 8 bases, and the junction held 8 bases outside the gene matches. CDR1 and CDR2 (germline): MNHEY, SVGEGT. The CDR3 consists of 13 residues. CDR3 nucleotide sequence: TGTGCCAGCAGCTCGGGACAGGGCTTAAAGCAGTACTTC. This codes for CASSSGQGLKQYF.

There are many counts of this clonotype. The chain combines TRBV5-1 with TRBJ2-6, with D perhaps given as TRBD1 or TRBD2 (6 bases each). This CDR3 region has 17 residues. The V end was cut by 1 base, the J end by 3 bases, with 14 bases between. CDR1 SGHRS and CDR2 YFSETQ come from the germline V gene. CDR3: CASSLITGGFGANVLTF. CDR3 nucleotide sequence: TGCGCCAGCAGCTTGATCACCGGGGGCTTTGGGGCCAACGTCCTGACTTTC.

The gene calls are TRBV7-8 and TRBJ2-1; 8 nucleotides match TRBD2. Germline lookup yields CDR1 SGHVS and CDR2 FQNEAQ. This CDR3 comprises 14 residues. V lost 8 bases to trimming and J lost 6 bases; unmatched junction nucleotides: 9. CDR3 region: CASQPSGGPNEQFF. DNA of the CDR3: TGTGCCAGCCAGCCCAGCGGGGGACCCAATGAGCAGTTCTTC.

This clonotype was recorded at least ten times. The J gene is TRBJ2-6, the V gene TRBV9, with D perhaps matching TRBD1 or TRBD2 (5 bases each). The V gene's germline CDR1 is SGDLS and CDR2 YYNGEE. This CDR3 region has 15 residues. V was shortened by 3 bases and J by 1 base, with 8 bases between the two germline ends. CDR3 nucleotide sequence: TGTGCCAGCAGCGATGGGACGTCTGGGGCCAACGTCCTGACTTTC. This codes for CASSDGTSGANVLTF. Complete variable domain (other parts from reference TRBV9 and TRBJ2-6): DSGVTQTPKHLITATGQRVTLRCSPRSGDLSVYWYQQSLDQGLQFLIQYYNGEERAKGNILERFSAQQFPDLHSELNLSSLELGDSALYFCASSDGTSGANVLTFGAGSRLTVL.

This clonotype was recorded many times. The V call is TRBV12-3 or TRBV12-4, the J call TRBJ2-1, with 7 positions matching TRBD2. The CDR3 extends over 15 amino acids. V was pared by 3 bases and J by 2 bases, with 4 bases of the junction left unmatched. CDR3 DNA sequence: TGTGCCAGCAGTTTCGGGGGGTTTACCTACAATGAGCAGTTCTTC. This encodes CASSFGGFTYNEQFF.

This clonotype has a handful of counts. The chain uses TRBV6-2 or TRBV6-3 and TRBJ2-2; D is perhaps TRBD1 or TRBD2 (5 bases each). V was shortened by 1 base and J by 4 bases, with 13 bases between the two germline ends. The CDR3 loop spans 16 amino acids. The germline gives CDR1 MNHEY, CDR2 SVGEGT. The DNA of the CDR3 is TGTGCCAGCAGTTACTTGGGACCGCGGTCCACCGGGGAGCTGTTTTTT. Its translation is CASSYLGPRSTGELFF.

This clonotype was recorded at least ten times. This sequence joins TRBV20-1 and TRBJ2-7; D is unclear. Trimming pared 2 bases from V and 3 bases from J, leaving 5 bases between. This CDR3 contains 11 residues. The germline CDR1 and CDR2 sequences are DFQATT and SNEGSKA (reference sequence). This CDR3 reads CSARPNYEQYF. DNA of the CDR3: TGCAGTGCTAGACCAAACTACGAGCAGTACTTC.

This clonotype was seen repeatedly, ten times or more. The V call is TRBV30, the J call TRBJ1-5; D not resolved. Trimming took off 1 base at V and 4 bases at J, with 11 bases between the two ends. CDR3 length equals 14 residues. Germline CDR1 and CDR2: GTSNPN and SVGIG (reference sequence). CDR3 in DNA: TGTGCCTGGAGTGAGGGCGGAGTAAATCAGCCCCAGCATTTT. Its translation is CAWSEGGVNQPQHF.

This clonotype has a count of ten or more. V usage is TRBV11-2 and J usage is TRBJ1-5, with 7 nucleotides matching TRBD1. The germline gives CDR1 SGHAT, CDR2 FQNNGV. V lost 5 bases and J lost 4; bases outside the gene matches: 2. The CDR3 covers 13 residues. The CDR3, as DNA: TGTGCCAGCAGCGCGGGACAGAATCAGCCCCAGCATTTT. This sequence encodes CASSAGQNQPQHF.

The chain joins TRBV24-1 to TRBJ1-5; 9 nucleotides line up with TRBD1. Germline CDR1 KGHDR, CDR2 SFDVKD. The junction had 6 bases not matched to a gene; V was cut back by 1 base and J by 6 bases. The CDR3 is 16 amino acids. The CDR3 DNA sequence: TGTGCCACCAGTGATTTAAACAGGGGGCCTTTTCAGCCCCAGCATTTT. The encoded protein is CATSDLNRGPFQPQHF.

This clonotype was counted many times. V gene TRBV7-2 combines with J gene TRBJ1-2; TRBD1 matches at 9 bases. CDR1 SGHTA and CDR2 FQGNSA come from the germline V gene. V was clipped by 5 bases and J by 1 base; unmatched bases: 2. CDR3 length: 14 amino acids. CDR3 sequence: CASSRDRDNYGYTF. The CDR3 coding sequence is TGTGCCAGCAGCCGGGACAGGGATAACTATGGCTACACCTTC.